The clone carrying this T cell receptor beta chain showed up just a few times. The antigen remains undetermined. Trimming cost V 5 bases and J 2 bases, with 13 bases left between them. CDR1 and CDR2 from the germline V gene are SGDLS and YYNGEE. The CDR3 consists of 14 residues. This entry belongs to a study of blood T cells in healthy people across ages. Study-level points and caveats: Naive CD4+ cell counts and diversity both ran higher in long-lived than in aged donors.

A sample-barcoded 5' primer and a J-beta primer mix were used in a second PCR of about 7 to 12 cycles. Using its own MiXCR run on the 5' RACE reads, TCRdb lists one record per CDR3 protein. Of about 1.6 million distinct CDR3 sequences detected, around 35% appear once; the ten largest clones hold approximately 11%. V is TRBV9 and J is TRBJ2-5; the D is unclear. The sequenced material came from blood. The origin of this receptor is a woman aged 30 to 39 in good health. CDR3 loop: CASSGTLDQETQYF. CDR3 nucleotide sequence: TGTGCCAGCAGTGGAACTCTCGATCAAGAGACCCAGTACTTC.